A selection of T cell receptor beta chains follows, all from one sample in a study of cytomegalovirus exposure and HLA in healthy donors. Assay used: immunoSEQ multiplex PCR; TCRdb lists only in-frame clones, some missing. The data show about 130,000 clones, with roughly three quarters seen just once and 0.9% to 1.2% held by the top ten. Input material: PBMCs. These receptors were obtained from a male donor in good health and CMV-seronegative. Each CDR3 is given with its conserved first and last residue. D genes are given only for firm matches. Not every row has a clone size; where given, it reads once, few, many or a size class.

D gene,J gene,clone size,V gene,CDR3 protein,CDR3 DNA
NA,TRBJ2-2,few,TRBV7-2,CASSFWGRTGELFF,TGTGCCAGCAGCTTTTGGGGGCGTACCGGGGAGCTGTTTTTT
TRBD1,TRBJ1-4,once,TRBV5-1,CASSWNRGQKLFF,TGCGCCAGCAGCTGGAACAGGGGGCAAAAACTGTTTTTT
NA,TRBJ1-2,NA,TRBV9,CASSPRETNYGYTF,TGTGCCAGCAGCCCCCGAGAGACTAACTATGGCTACACCTTC
NA,TRBJ1-4,few,TRBV5-1,CASSYRGGGDEKLFF,TGCGCCAGCAGCTATCGCGGGGGTGGTGATGAAAAACTGTTTTTT
NA,TRBJ1-1,NA,TRBV10-3,CAISALSAPNTEAFF,TGTGCCATCAGTGCTCTTAGTGCTCCGAACACTGAAGCTTTCTTT
NA,TRBJ1-5,NA,TRBV6-5,CASSYSTGSNQPQHF,TGTGCCAGCAGTTACTCGACAGGTAGCAATCAGCCCCAGCATTTT
TRBD1,TRBJ2-2,NA,TRBV11-3,CASDDTGGTGELFF,TGTGCCAGCGACGATACAGGGGGCACCGGGGAGCTGTTTTTT
TRBD1,TRBJ1-1,NA,TRBV9,CASSSDFDRGNTEAFF,TGTGCCAGCTCTTCAGATTTCGACAGGGGGAACACTGAAGCTTTCTTT
NA,TRBJ1-4,few,TRBV2,CASSAGGRNANEKLFF,TGTGCCAGCAGTGCGGGGGGGAGGAATGCTAATGAAAAACTGTTTTTT
TRBD1,TRBJ2-7,NA,TRBV5-4,CASSLETGGYYEQYF,TGTGCCAGCAGCTTGGAGACAGGGGGGTACTACGAGCAGTACTTC
TRBD1,TRBJ2-3,NA,TRBV7-6,CASSLTGDRVGETQYF,TGTGCCAGCAGCTTAACTGGGGACAGGGTAGGGGAGACGCAGTATTTT
NA,TRBJ1-6,few,TRBV6-6,CASSYGESSYNSPLHF,TGTGCCAGCAGTTACGGGGAGAGCTCCTATAATTCACCCCTCCACTTT
TRBD2,TRBJ2-7,NA,TRBV6-4,CASGAGGTYEQYF,TGTGCCAGCGGAGCGGGGGGAACCTACGAGCAGTACTTC
NA,TRBJ1-4,few,TRBV4-1,CASSQGGLVSTNEKLFF,TGCGCCAGCAGCCAGGGGGGACTGGTTTCAACTAATGAAAAACTGTTTTTT
NA,TRBJ2-2,NA,TRBV7-9,CASSIRTTANTGELFF,TGTGCCAGCAGCATTAGGACTACAGCGAACACCGGGGAGCTGTTTTTT
TRBD1,TRBJ1-5,NA,TRBV6-1,CASSAGQGGGQPQHF,TGTGCCAGCAGTGCGGGACAGGGGGGAGGTCAGCCCCAGCATTTT
TRBD2,TRBJ2-3,few,TRBV7-2,CASNPWTSGTDTQYF,TGTGCCAGCAACCCTTGGACTAGCGGGACAGATACGCAGTATTTT
NA,TRBJ2-7,NA,TRBV27,CASSLSGQKTYEQYF,TGTGCCAGCAGTTTATCTGGGCAGAAGACCTACGAGCAGTACTTC
NA,TRBJ2-7,NA,TRBV5-1,CASSSPAEAVPPYEQYF,TGCGCCAGCAGCTCACCGGCTGAGGCAGTTCCGCCATACGAGCAGTACTTC
TRBD2,TRBJ2-1,NA,TRBV7-9,CASSSPAGGINEQFF,TGTGCCAGCAGCTCTCCAGCGGGGGGGATTAATGAGCAGTTCTTC
NA,TRBJ1-2,once,TRBV9,CASSPGQYGYTF,TGTGCCAGCAGCCCAGGACAATATGGCTACACCTTC
NA,TRBJ1-5,NA,TRBV19,CASSNTGSNQPQHF,TGTGCCAGTAGTAACACAGGAAGCAATCAGCCCCAGCATTTT
TRBD1,TRBJ1-5,NA,TRBV19,CASSIRGQGRQPQHF,TGTGCCAGTAGTATAAGGGGACAGGGCCGACAGCCCCAGCATTTT
NA,TRBJ2-1,once,TRBV5-1,CASSTRQGGRVGQFF,TGCGCCAGCAGCACCCGACAAGGGGGACGGGTTGGGCAGTTCTTC
NA,TRBJ2-7,NA,TRBV28,CASSFGGIGEQYF,TGTGCCAGCAGTTTTGGAGGGATCGGCGAGCAGTACTTC